This TCR beta chain comes out of a study of blood T cells in healthy people across ages. Across the study: The capture of about one barcoded beta molecule per two T cells was achieved by template switching.

For the second PCR, which ran for about 6 to 11 cycles, a sample-barcoded 5' primer and a J-beta primer mix were used. TCRdb recomputed calls from the 5' RACE reads with MiXCR, one row per CDR3 protein. The sample gives about 1.4 million distinct CDR3 sequences, approximately 63% of which show up once; 6.5% to 8% is in the top ten. CDR3 length: 17 amino acids. V was pared by 3 bases and J by 2 bases, with 11 bases of the junction left unmatched. Germline CDR1 reads MNHEY; CDR2 reads SMNVEV (reference sequence). This clonotype has just a few counts. Its antigen remains unidentified. Overall study results and limits: Age showed a roughly linear inverse relationship with TCR beta diversity per million T cells. Investigators treated diversity estimates from one million T cells as underestimates. The study found more naive CD4+ cells and higher diversity in long-lived than aged donors.

The receptor was isolated from a young man in good health. The sequencing input was blood. The V and J genes are TRBV27 and TRBJ2-7, with TRBD1 identical over 9 bases. The CDR3 here is CASSLGGGGQGTYEQYF. The CDR3 bases are TGTGCCAGCAGTTTGGGTGGCGGGGGACAGGGTACCTACGAGCAGTACTTC.